The 16 T cell receptor beta chains listed next were all sequenced from one sample in a study of naive and memory T cell subsets. An oligonucleotide containing a UMI was ligated to the 3' end of TCR cDNA. Ligated cDNA underwent four rounds of PCR with nested alpha and beta constant region primers and SP2. From the 5' RACE reads, TCRdb called clonotypes with MiXCR, one entry per CDR3 protein. In the table there are 50,000 to 65,000 distinct CDR3 sequences, over 6% of which are singletons. The receptors were sampled from a female donor in good health.

In its sample, this clonotype was seen a few times. The chain employs TRBV7-8 and TRBJ1-4, with unresolved D. V was shortened by 1 base and J by 8 bases, with 20 bases between the two germline ends. Germline V CDR1 and CDR2: SGHVS, FQNEAQ. The CDR3 length is 17 residues. The CDR3 loop is CASSLGMGSGKSEKLFF. The DNA for the CDR3 is TGTGCCAGCAGCTTAGGAATGGGCTCCGGGAAAAGCGAAAAACTGTTTTTT.

This clonotype was observed many times. The V gene is TRBV7-9, the J gene TRBJ1-3; the D is unclear. V lost 8 bases to trimming and J lost 0 bases, with 11 bases between them. This CDR3 has 14 residues. Per the germline V gene, CDR1 is SEHNR and CDR2 is FQNEAQ (reference sequence). The CDR3 DNA is TGTGCCAGCGCGCCGGCGTCCTCTGGAAACACCATATATTTT. Its protein is CASAPASSGNTIYF.

This clonotype was seen ten or more times. This sequence joins TRBV18 and TRBJ2-5; the D is unclear. CDR3 length equals 12 residues. Trimming removed 4 bases from V and 4 bases from J, with 7 bases in between. Looked up from germline, CDR1 is KGHSH and CDR2 is LQKENI. CDR3 DNA: TGTGCCAGCTCACGAGTCCCAGAGACCCAGTACTTC. Protein sequence: CASSRVPETQYF.

The V and J genes are TRBV5-6 and TRBJ1-5; weak D call: TRBD1 (5 bases). CDR3 size: 16 residues. V gave up 5 bases and J gave up 0 bases, with 15 bases separating them. The germline gives CDR1 SGHDT, CDR2 YYEEEE. CDR3 amino acids: CASRTWAGGSNQPQHF. CDR3 bases: TGTGCCAGCAGAACCTGGGCGGGGGGTAGCAATCAGCCCCAGCATTTT. The whole variable domain, remainder taken from reference TRBV5-6 and TRBJ1-5, is DAGVTQSPTHLIKTRGQQVTLRCSPKSGHDTVSWYQQALGQGPQFIFQYYEEEERQRGNFPDRFSGHQFPNYSSELNVNALLLGDSALYLCASRTWAGGSNQPQHFGDGTRLSIL.

This clonotype was seen a few times. V usage is TRBV20-1 and J usage is TRBJ2-3, with D uncertain. This CDR3 has 14 amino acids. CDR1 DFQATT and CDR2 SNEGSKA come from the germline V gene (reference sequence). Trimming took off 1 base at V and 4 bases at J, with 12 bases between the two ends. CDR3 sequence: CSARALVGPDTQYF. The CDR3 DNA is TGCAGTGCTAGAGCTCTAGTAGGCCCAGATACGCAGTATTTT.

This clonotype was seen many times. V gene TRBV12-3 or TRBV12-4 combines with J gene TRBJ1-5; TRBD1 agrees at 10 bases. After removal of 3 bases from V and 8 bases from J, the junction contained 7 bases not matched to a gene. The CDR3 covers 15 residues. The CDR3 reads CASSLGTGVREPQHF. The CDR3 nucleotides read TGTGCCAGCAGTTTGGGGACAGGGGTACGGGAGCCCCAGCATTTT.

The chain has TRBV6-5 and TRBJ2-3; D might be TRBD1 or TRBD2, each matching 5 bases. From germline, CDR1 is MNHEY and CDR2 SVGAGI. This CDR3 contains 14 residues. V was clipped by 7 bases and J by 7 bases, with 18 bases between them. CDR3 coding DNA: TGTGCCAGCAACGAAAACCGTGGGACCAATACGCAGTATTTT. As protein: CASNENRGTNTQYF.

This clonotype appeared many times. V usage is TRBV6-1 and J usage is TRBJ1-4, with unresolved D. Looked up from germline, CDR1 is MNHNS and CDR2 is SASEGT. V was shortened by 3 bases and J by 3 bases, with 14 bases between the two germline ends. The CDR3 spans 16 residues. The CDR3 is CASSDGPMTSNEKLFF. CDR3 nucleotides: TGTGCCAGCAGTGACGGGCCGATGACCTCTAATGAAAAACTGTTTTTT.

This clonotype came up a few times. The chain couples TRBV7-9 to TRBJ2-2, with D hard to call. CDR1 is SEHNR, CDR2 FQNEAQ, per germline (reference sequence). The CDR3 extends over 12 amino acids. Trimming removed 3 bases from V and 5 bases from J, with 4 bases in between. This CDR3 reads CASSFLTGELFF. As DNA, the CDR3 is TGTGCCAGCAGCTTTTTGACCGGGGAGCTGTTTTTT.

The chain is built from TRBV5-6 and TRBJ2-1; D might be TRBD2 (5 bases). The germline V gene encodes CDR1 SGHDT and CDR2 YYEEEE. V lost 0 bases to trimming and J lost 5 bases, with 9 bases between them. The length of the CDR3 is 14 residues. The CDR3 nucleotides are TGTGCCAGCAGCTTGGTGGGAGTCGACAATGAGCAGTTCTTC. Translating gives CASSLVGVDNEQFF.

Worth noting for this clonotype: Germline is not matched at one junction end, which may reflect a read error. This chain connects TRBV4-1 to TRBJ2-3; either TRBD1 or TRBD2 may supply D (6 bases each). Germline CDR1 is MGHRA and CDR2 is YSYEKL. This CDR3 is built from 15 residues. The CDR3 sequence is CASSQYGGQVDAQYF. In DNA form, the CDR3 reads TGCGCCAGCAGCCAATATGGGGGGCAAGTAGATGCGCAGTATTTT.

This clonotype was found many times. V is TRBV6-2 or TRBV6-3 and J is TRBJ2-1; D is unclear. Germline V gives CDR1 MNHEY, CDR2 SVGEGT. The CDR3 is made up of 14 amino acids. V lost 4 bases to trimming and J lost 2 bases, with 9 bases between them. In DNA form, the CDR3 reads TGTGCCAGCAGTTTAGATACGGCCTACAATGAGCAGTTCTTC. Encoded protein: CASSLDTAYNEQFF.

This clonotype was detected many times. The V gene is TRBV3-1, the J gene TRBJ1-3; 8 bases map to TRBD1. Trimming at V came to 4 bases and at J to 4 bases, leaving 6 bases not matched to a gene. The CDR3 length is 15 residues. The germline CDR1 and CDR2 sequences are LGHDT and YNNKEL (reference sequence). This CDR3 is CASSPPGTGGNTIYF. CDR3 nucleotides: TGTGCCAGCAGCCCACCCGGGACAGGAGGAAACACCATATATTTT.

This clonotype was recorded many times. This rearrangement joins TRBV5-5 to TRBJ1-6, with D hard to call. Germline V CDR1 and CDR2: SGHKS, YYEKEE (reference sequence). The CDR3 has 14 residues. Trimming pared 1 base from V and 10 bases from J, leaving 12 bases between. CDR3 DNA sequence: TGTGCCAGCAGCTTGAGTCCTGTGGGGTCACCCCTCCACTTT. Amino acid sequence: CASSLSPVGSPLHF.

This clonotype was seen only a few times. This chain connects TRBV4-3 to TRBJ2-3; D gene ambiguous. Germline CDR1 LGHNA, CDR2 YSLEER. The CDR3 has 14 amino acids. Trimming left V 1 base short and J 3 bases short, with 8 bases between. CDR3 sequence reads: CASSQASTTDTQYF. CDR3 coding DNA: TGCGCCAGCAGCCAAGCCTCGACTACAGATACGCAGTATTTT.

This clonotype has a count of ten or more. The gene calls are TRBV6-1 and TRBJ2-7; D might be TRBD2 (5 bases). The CDR3 covers 12 residues. Per germline, CDR1 MNHNS and CDR2 SASEGT. Trimming took 8 bases from V and 3 from J, leaving 11 bases between them. The DNA for the CDR3 is TGTGCCAGCGGTCCGGCGGGCTACGAGCAGTACTTC. Translation gives CASGPAGYEQYF.